The T cell receptor beta chain described here comes from a study of cytomegalovirus exposure and HLA in healthy donors. Looking at the study overall: The same platform used for the approximately 670 first-cohort repertoires was also used for the 95 to 150 validation repertoires, as a later analysis reported. Findings of the study overall: There were some public TCRs occurring in many donors, but most TCR sequences were rare. It was confirmed in vitro that a few of the CMV-associated chains were specific for CMV antigens. First-cohort TCR clusters were later found to tend to co-occur in the roughly 130 validation repertoires.

This CDR3 has 16 residues. Germline assignment: CDR1 SGHDT and CDR2 YYEEEE. The ends lost 4 bases at V and 0 bases at J; junction bases unmatched: 10. The repertoire was sequenced with immunoSEQ multiplex PCR; TCRdb's copy has only in-frame clones and lacks some. The sample shows about 86,000 clones, around 94% of them seen only once. In the case of this clone: What it recognizes is unknown.

The clonotype comes from a young man in good health and CMV-seronegative. The sequenced material came from PBMCs. The J gene is TRBJ2-7, the V gene TRBV5-6; 7 nucleotides align to TRBD1. DNA of the CDR3: TGTGCCAGCAGCCCCGTTGACAGGGACAACTCCTACGAGCAGTACTTC. Its translation: CASSPVDRDNSYEQYF. Variable domain in full (rest from reference TRBV5-6 and TRBJ2-7): DAGVTQSPTHLIKTRGQQVTLRCSPKSGHDTVSWYQQALGQGPQFIFQYYEEEERQRGNFPDRFSGHQFPNYSSELNVNALLLGDSALYLCASSPVDRDNSYEQYFGPGTRLTVT.